This TCR beta chain comes out of a study of tumor-infiltrating lymphocytes in primary liver carcinoma. The CDR3 is 12 residues long. The germline V and J ends were trimmed by 10 bases and 8 bases, with 17 bases remaining between them. The germline V gene has CDR1 MNHNS and CDR2 SASEGT. The authors made TCR beta cDNA from about 500 ng total RNA with a constant-region primer. Three rounds of nested multiplex PCR with slightly modified ARM-PCR produced TCR beta libraries. Running ten to eleven cycles apiece, the first two PCR rounds relied on TRBV1-TRBV30 forward primers together with a C-beta reverse primer. One entry per CDR3 protein results from TCRdb running MiXCR on the multiplex PCR reads. The sample includes about 84,000 distinct CDR3 sequences, around 70% of them seen just once. The source material, roughly 18-30 mg of unsorted bulk tissue, was used to co-extract RNA and DNA.

The sample was liver tumor tissue from sampling region 1. As to subset: tumor region T1, superior pole. This receptor was taken from a man aged 40-50 years with primary liver carcinoma and hepatitis B virus infection. The gene calls are TRBV6-1 and TRBJ1-1; the D gene is possibly TRBD1 (5 bases). CDR3 DNA: TGTGCCACCTCGGGACGGGCACTCGAAGCTTTCTTT. Its translation: CATSGRALEAFF.